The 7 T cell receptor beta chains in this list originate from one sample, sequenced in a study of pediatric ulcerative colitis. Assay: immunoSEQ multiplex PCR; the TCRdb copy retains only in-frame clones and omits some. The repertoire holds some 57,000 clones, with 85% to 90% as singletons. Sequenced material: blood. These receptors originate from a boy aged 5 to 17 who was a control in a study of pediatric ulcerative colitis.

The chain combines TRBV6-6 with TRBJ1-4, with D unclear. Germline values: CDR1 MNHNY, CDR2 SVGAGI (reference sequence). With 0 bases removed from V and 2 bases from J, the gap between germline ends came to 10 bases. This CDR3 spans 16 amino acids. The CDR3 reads CASSYSDTATNEKLFF. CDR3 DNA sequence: TGTGCCAGCAGTTACTCTGATACAGCTACTAATGAAAAACTGTTTTTT.

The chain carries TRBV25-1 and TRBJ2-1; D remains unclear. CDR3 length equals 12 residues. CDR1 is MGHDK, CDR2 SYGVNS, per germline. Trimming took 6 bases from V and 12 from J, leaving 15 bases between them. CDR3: CASSPNPTSQFF. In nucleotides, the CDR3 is TGTGCCAGCAGCCCCAACCCCACGTCGCAGTTCTTC.

Here the CDR3 DNA reads TGTGCCAGCGGATCTCTTAAGGACGAGCAGTACTTC. Amino acids: CASGSLKDEQYF. The rearrangement links TRBV28 to TRBJ2-5, with D hard to call. The J call is uncertain, as TRBJ2-7 better fits the DNA end. Germline loops: CDR1 MDHEN, CDR2 SYDVKM. This CDR3 spans 12 amino acids.

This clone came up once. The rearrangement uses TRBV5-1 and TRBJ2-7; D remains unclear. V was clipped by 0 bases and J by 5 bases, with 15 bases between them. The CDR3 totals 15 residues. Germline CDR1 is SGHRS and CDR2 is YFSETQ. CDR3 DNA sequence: TGCGCCAGCAGCTTGGGCACAGCCCCCTGGGACGAGCAGTACTTC. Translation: CASSLGTAPWDEQYF.

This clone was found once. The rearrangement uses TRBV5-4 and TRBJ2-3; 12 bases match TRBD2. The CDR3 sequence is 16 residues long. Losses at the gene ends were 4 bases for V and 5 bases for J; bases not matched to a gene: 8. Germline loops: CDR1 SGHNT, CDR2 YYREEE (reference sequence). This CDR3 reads CASSLRTSGTIDTQYF. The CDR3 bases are TGTGCCAGCAGCCTAAGGACTAGCGGGACGATAGATACGCAGTATTTT.

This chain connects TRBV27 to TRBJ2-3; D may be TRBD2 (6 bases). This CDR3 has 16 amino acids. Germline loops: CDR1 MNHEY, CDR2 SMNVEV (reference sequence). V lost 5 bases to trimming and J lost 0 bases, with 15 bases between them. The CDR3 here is CASSPWQAGSTDTQYF. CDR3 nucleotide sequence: TGTGCCAGCAGTCCTTGGCAAGCGGGTAGCACAGATACGCAGTATTTT.

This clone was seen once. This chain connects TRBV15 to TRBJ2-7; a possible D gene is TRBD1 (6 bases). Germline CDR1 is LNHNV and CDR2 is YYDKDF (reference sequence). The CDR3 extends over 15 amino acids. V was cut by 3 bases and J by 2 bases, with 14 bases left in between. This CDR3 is CATSSNTGPTYEQYF. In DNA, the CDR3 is TGTGCCACCAGCAGCAACACAGGGCCAACCTACGAGCAGTACTTC.